Listed below are T cell receptor beta chains from one sample, sequenced in a study of PD-L1 blockade in urothelial cancer. The method was immunoSEQ multiplex PCR; TCRdb's version includes in-frame clones alone and lacks a portion of them. The table lists approximately 700 clones, about 41% of them singletons. Sequencing was performed on tumor tissue, taken before atezolizumab (anti-PD-L1) treatment. The origin of the receptors is a man between 65 and 80 years old with urothelial cancer. The CDR3 runs from the conserved cysteine through the conserved F or W. A D gene is named only where the DNA matches it firmly. A clone size is listed for some rows: how often the clone was seen (once, few, many), or a class if it is expanded.

V: TRBV14
length: 13
D: TRBD1
size: NA
J: TRBJ1-4
DNA: TGTGCCAGCAGCCCGGACAGGGGTGAAAAACTGTTTTTT
CDR3: CASSPDRGEKLFF

V: TRBV14
length: 16
D: NA
size: NA
J: TRBJ1-1
DNA: TGTGCCAGCAGCCAAGGTCTTCTCTGGGGGCTGGATGAAGCTTTCTTT
CDR3: CASSQGLLWGLDEAFF

V: TRBV6-8
length: 14
D: TRBD1
size: few
J: TRBJ2-7
DNA: TGTGCCAGCATGAAGACAGGGAATCTCTACGAGCAGTACTTC
CDR3: CASMKTGNLYEQYF

V: TRBV6-8
length: 17
D: NA
size: NA
J: TRBJ1-1
DNA: TGTGCCAGCAGAACCCCCCCGGGAGTTCTGGGTCGCACTGAAGCTTTCTTT
CDR3: CASRTPPGVLGRTEAFF

V: TRBV18
length: 15
D: NA
size: NA
J: TRBJ2-5
DNA: TGTGCCAGCTCTCCAGGTTGGGGGCCCGAAGAGACCCAGTACTTC
CDR3: CASSPGWGPEETQYF

V: TRBV30
length: 13
D: NA
size: NA
J: TRBJ2-5
DNA: TGTGCCTGGTTTCGCGCAGGGGAAGAGACCCAGTACTTC
CDR3: CAWFRAGEETQYF

V: TRBV11-3
length: 17
D: TRBD2
size: medium-sized
J: TRBJ2-1
DNA: TGTGCCAGCAGCTTAGAACTAGCGGGAGGGCCGGGGAATGAGCAGTTCTTC
CDR3: CASSLELAGGPGNEQFF

V: TRBV9
length: 13
D: NA
size: few
J: TRBJ1-2
DNA: TGTGCCAGCAGTGAAAGGCAGGTTTATGGCTACACCTTC
CDR3: CASSERQVYGYTF

V: TRBV28
length: 12
D: NA
size: NA
J: TRBJ1-4
DNA: TGTGCCAGCAGTGCCAGGAATGAAAAACTGTTTTTT
CDR3: CASSARNEKLFF

V: TRBV6-8
length: 20
D: TRBD2
size: few
J: TRBJ2-1
DNA: TGTGCCAGCAGCCCATACAACTCACCGGGACTAGCGGCGGACTACAATGAGCAGTTCTTC
CDR3: CASSPYNSPGLAADYNEQFF

V: TRBV19
length: 18
D: NA
size: NA
J: TRBJ2-6
DNA: TGTGCCAGTAGTATAGCCCGGGAATCCGCCTCTGGGGCCAACGTCCTGACTTTC
CDR3: CASSIARESASGANVLTF

V: TRBV30
length: 11
D: NA
size: few
J: TRBJ1-2
DNA: TGTGCCTGTAATAGAGACTATGGCTACACCTTC
CDR3: CACNRDYGYTF

V: TRBV28
length: 16
D: TRBD1
size: few
J: TRBJ1-4
DNA: TGTGCCAGCAGTCCTCGACAGGGGGCGACTAATGAAAAACTGTTTTTT
CDR3: CASSPRQGATNEKLFF

V: TRBV6-8
length: 16
D: NA
size: few
J: TRBJ2-5
DNA: TGTGCCAGCAGTTACTTTCTCGGAGGGGCTCAAGAGACCCAGTACTTC
CDR3: CASSYFLGGAQETQYF

V: TRBV14
length: 14
D: NA
size: few
J: TRBJ2-7
DNA: TGTGCCAGCAGCCTCGGGACGGTAAGGTACGAGCAGTACTTC
CDR3: CASSLGTVRYEQYF

V: TRBV28
length: 13
D: TRBD1
size: NA
J: TRBJ2-7
DNA: TGTGCCCACATGGGACAGGGGGCCTACGAGCAGTACTTC
CDR3: CAHMGQGAYEQYF

V: TRBV29-1
length: 13
D: NA
size: NA
J: TRBJ1-1
DNA: TGCAGCGTGCGGAGGGGGATGAACACTGAAGCTTTCTTT
CDR3: CSVRRGMNTEAFF

V: TRBV6-8
length: 14
D: NA
size: NA
J: TRBJ1-3
DNA: TGTGCCAGCAGTAACCTGGGGGTTGGAGACACCATATATTTT
CDR3: CASSNLGVGDTIYF

V: TRBV5-1
length: 14
D: TRBD1
size: NA
J: TRBJ1-4
DNA: TGCGCCAGCAGCGAGGGACAGGGGCGTGAAAAACTGTTTTTT
CDR3: CASSEGQGREKLFF

V: TRBV30
length: 12
D: NA
size: NA
J: TRBJ2-1
DNA: TGTGCCTGGAGTGTAGGGTACAATGAGCAGTTCTTC
CDR3: CAWSVGYNEQFF

V: TRBV7-6
length: 15
D: NA
size: large
J: TRBJ2-1
DNA: TGTGCCAGCAGCCGACAGGTGATAGGGGACAATGAGCAGTTCTTC
CDR3: CASSRQVIGDNEQFF

V: TRBV11-3
length: 14
D: NA
size: large
J: TRBJ1-1
DNA: TGTGCCAGCAGCTTGGGACAAGAGAACACTGAAGCTTTCTTT
CDR3: CASSLGQENTEAFF

V: TRBV7-6
length: 16
D: NA
size: NA
J: TRBJ1-3
DNA: TGTGCCAGCAGCTTAGATTTTTGGAGCTCTGGAAACACCATATATTTT
CDR3: CASSLDFWSSGNTIYF

V: TRBV18
length: 13
D: NA
size: NA
J: TRBJ2-5
DNA: TGTGCCAGCTCCCTCCTAGAGGCGGAGATCCAGTACTTC
CDR3: CASSLLEAEIQYF

V: TRBV18
length: 13
D: TRBD1
size: NA
J: TRBJ1-1
DNA: TGTGCCAGCTCTTCCACAGGGGGCACTGAAGCTTTCTTT
CDR3: CASSSTGGTEAFF

V: TRBV19
length: 14
D: NA
size: NA
J: TRBJ1-1
DNA: TGTGCCAGTAGTCGCGACAGACTGAACACTGAAGCTTTCTTT
CDR3: CASSRDRLNTEAFF

V: TRBV29-1
length: 14
D: TRBD1
size: NA
J: TRBJ2-5
DNA: TGCAGCTCAAGGACAGGGGCGGTGGAAGAGACCCAGTACTTC
CDR3: CSSRTGAVEETQYF

V: TRBV7-6
length: 15
D: NA
size: NA
J: TRBJ2-7
DNA: TGTGCCAGCAGTCTATCCGACAGGACCTCCTACGAGCAGTACTTC
CDR3: CASSLSDRTSYEQYF

V: TRBV30
length: 11
D: NA
size: NA
J: TRBJ1-1
DNA: TGTGCCTGGAGTGTACAGTCTGAAGCTTTCTTT
CDR3: CAWSVQSEAFF

V: TRBV11-3
length: 15
D: TRBD1
size: NA
J: TRBJ2-7
DNA: TGTGCCAGCAGCTACCTCGGACAGGGGTTACACGAGCAGTACTTC
CDR3: CASSYLGQGLHEQYF

V: TRBV11-3
length: 16
D: NA
size: NA
J: TRBJ1-4
DNA: TGTGCCAGCAGCTACGGCCGGGACGCTTCCAATGAAAAACTGTTTTTT
CDR3: CASSYGRDASNEKLFF

V: TRBV6-7
length: 15
D: NA
size: NA
J: TRBJ1-5
DNA: TGTGCCAGCAGTTACGTCTACAGGGGCAATCAGCCCCAGCATTTT
CDR3: CASSYVYRGNQPQHF

V: TRBV19
length: 14
D: NA
size: NA
J: TRBJ1-5
DNA: TGTGCCAGTAGTATGGCTCAGGGTGGTCAGCCCCAGCATTTT
CDR3: CASSMAQGGQPQHF

V: TRBV18
length: 15
D: TRBD2
size: NA
J: TRBJ2-2
DNA: TGTGCCAGCTCACCACGAAGCGGGGTAACCGGGGAGCTGTTTTTT
CDR3: CASSPRSGVTGELFF

V: TRBV2
length: 18
D: TRBD1
size: NA
J: TRBJ1-5
DNA: TGTGCCACTTCCAAAACCGGGACAGGGTATAATAGCAATCAGCCCCAGCATTTT
CDR3: CATSKTGTGYNSNQPQHF

V: TRBV30
length: 13
D: TRBD1
size: NA
J: TRBJ2-7
DNA: TGTGCCTGGGAGACAGAGGGGGCTAACGAGCAGTACTTC
CDR3: CAWETEGANEQYF

V: TRBV11-3
length: 16
D: NA
size: NA
J: TRBJ2-3
DNA: TGTGCCAGCAGCTCCCCTCGAGGGACTAGCACAGATACGCAGTATTTT
CDR3: CASSSPRGTSTDTQYF

V: TRBV19
length: 15
D: TRBD1
size: NA
J: TRBJ2-3
DNA: TGTGCCAGTAGGGACAGGGGGGACAGCACAGATACGCAGTATTTT
CDR3: CASRDRGDSTDTQYF

V: TRBV9
length: 16
D: NA
size: NA
J: TRBJ1-1
DNA: TGTGCCAGCAGCCAACAGCCGGGACGGTTAGGCACTGAAACTTTCTTT
CDR3: CASSQQPGRLGTETFF

V: TRBV15
length: 15
D: TRBD1
size: NA
J: TRBJ1-5
DNA: TGTGCCACCAGCAGCCGGGGACAGGGAAATCAGCCCCAGCATTTT
CDR3: CATSSRGQGNQPQHF

V: TRBV10-2
length: 17
D: NA
size: NA
J: TRBJ1-4
DNA: TGCGCCAGCAGTGAGTCAGGGACGACTGGGCCGGATGAAAAACTGTTTTTT
CDR3: CASSESGTTGPDEKLFF

V: TRBV19
length: 19
D: TRBD1
size: NA
J: TRBJ2-3
DNA: TGTGCCAGTAGTCCCCTAAGTTGGACGGGACAGGGTGTCACAGATACGCAGTATTTT
CDR3: CASSPLSWTGQGVTDTQYF

V: TRBV30
length: 14
D: TRBD1
size: NA
J: TRBJ2-7
DNA: TGTGCCTGGAGTGTTCGGGACAGGGGGCACGAGCAGTACTTC
CDR3: CAWSVRDRGHEQYF

V: TRBV28
length: 16
D: TRBD1
size: few
J: TRBJ2-1
DNA: TGTGCCAGCAGTCCGCTCGGGACAGGGGTTTACAATGAGCAGTTCTTC
CDR3: CASSPLGTGVYNEQFF